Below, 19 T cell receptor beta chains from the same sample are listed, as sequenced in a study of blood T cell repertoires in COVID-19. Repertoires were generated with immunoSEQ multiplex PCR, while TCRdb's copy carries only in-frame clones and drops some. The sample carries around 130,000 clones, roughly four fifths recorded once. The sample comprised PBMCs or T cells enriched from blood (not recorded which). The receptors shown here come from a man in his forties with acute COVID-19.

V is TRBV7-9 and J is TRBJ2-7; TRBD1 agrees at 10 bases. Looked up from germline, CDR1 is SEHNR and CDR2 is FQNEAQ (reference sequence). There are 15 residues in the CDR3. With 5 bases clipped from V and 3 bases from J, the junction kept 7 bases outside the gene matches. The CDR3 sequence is CASSHGTGVNYEQYF. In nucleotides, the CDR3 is TGTGCCAGCAGCCATGGGACAGGGGTCAACTACGAGCAGTACTTC.

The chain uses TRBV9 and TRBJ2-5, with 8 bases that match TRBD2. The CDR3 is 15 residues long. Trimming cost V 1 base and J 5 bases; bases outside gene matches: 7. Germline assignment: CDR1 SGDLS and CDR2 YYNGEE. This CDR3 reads CASSVRGGAGETQYF. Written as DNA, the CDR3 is TGTGCCAGCAGCGTACGGGGGGGGGCAGGGGAGACCCAGTACTTC.

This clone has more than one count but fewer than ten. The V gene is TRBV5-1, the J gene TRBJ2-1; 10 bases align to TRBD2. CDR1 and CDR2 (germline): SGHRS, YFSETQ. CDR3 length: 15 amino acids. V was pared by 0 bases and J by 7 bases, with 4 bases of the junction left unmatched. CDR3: CASSLGLAGENEQFF. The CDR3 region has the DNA TGCGCCAGCAGCTTGGGTCTAGCGGGAGAAAATGAGCAGTTCTTC.

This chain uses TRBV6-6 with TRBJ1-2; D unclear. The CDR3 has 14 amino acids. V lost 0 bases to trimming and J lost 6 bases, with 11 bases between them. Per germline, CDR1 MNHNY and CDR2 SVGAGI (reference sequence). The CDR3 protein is CASSYSAGRNGYTF. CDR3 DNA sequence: TGTGCCAGCAGTTACTCGGCGGGGAGGAATGGCTACACCTTC.

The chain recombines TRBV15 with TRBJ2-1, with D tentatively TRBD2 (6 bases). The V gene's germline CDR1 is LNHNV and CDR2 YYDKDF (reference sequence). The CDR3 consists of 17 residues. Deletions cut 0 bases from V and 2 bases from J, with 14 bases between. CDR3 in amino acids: CATSRDLADNAYNEQFF. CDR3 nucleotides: TGTGCCACCAGCAGAGACTTAGCGGACAACGCCTACAATGAGCAGTTCTTC. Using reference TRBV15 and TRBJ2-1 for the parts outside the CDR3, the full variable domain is DAMVIQNPRYQVTQFGKPVTLSCSQTLNHNVMYWYQQKSSQAPKLLFHYYDKDFNNEADTPDNFQSRRPNTSFCFLDIRSPGLGDTAMYLCATSRDLADNAYNEQFFGPGTRLTVL.

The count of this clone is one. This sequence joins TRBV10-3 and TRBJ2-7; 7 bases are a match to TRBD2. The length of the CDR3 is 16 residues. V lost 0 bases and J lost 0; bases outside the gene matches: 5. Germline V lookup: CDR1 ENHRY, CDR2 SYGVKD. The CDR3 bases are TGTGCCATCAGTGAGTCGGGGGGGATCACCTCCTACGAGCAGTACTTC. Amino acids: CAISESGGITSYEQYF.

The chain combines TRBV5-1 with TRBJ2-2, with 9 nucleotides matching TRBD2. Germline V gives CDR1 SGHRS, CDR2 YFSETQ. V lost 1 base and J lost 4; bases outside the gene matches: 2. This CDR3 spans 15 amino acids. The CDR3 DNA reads TGCGCCAGCAGCTTGCCAGCGGGGGGCACCGGGGAGCTGTTTTTT. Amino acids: CASSLPAGGTGELFF.

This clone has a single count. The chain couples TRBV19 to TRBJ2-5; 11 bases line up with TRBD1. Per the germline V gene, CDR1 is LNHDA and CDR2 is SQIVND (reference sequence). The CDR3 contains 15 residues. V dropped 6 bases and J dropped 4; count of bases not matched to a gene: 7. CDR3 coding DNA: TGTGCCAGTAGACCCTCGGGGACAGGGGGAGAGACCCAGTACTTC. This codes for CASRPSGTGGETQYF.

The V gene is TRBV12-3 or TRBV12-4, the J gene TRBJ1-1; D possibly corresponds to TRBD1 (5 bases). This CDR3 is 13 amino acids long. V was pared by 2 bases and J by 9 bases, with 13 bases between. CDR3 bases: TGTGCCAGCAGTTTATTGGAACAGGATAAAGCTTTCTTT. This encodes CASSLLEQDKAFF.

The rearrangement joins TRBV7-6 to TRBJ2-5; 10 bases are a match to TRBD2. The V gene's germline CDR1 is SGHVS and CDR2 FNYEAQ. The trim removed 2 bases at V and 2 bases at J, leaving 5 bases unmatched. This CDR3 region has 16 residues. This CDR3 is CASSLLAGVLQETQYF. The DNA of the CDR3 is TGTGCCAGCAGCTTACTAGCGGGGGTGCTACAAGAGACCCAGTACTTC.

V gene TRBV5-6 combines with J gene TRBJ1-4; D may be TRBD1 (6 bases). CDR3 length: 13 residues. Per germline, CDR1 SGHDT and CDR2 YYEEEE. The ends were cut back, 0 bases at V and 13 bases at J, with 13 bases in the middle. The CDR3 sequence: CASSLAGQRGLFF. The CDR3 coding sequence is TGTGCCAGCAGCTTGGCTGGACAGAGGGGACTGTTTTTT. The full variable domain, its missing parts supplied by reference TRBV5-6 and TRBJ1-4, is DAGVTQSPTHLIKTRGQQVTLRCSPKSGHDTVSWYQQALGQGPQFIFQYYEEEERQRGNFPDRFSGHQFPNYSSELNVNALLLGDSALYLCASSLAGQRGLFFGSGTQLSVL.

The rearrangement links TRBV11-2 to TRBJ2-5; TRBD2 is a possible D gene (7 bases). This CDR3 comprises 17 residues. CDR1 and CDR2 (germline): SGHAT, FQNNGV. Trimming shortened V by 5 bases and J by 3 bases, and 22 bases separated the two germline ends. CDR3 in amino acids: CASSQGSAGGVEETQYF. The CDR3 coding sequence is TGTGCCAGCAGCCAGGGGTCAGCTGGGGGGGTAGAAGAGACCCAGTACTTC.

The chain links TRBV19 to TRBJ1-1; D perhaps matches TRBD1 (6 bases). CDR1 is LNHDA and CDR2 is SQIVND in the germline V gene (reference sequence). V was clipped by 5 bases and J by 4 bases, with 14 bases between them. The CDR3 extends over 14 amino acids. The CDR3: CASSSPLGGTEAFF. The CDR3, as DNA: TGTGCCAGTAGTTCCCCTTTAGGGGGCACTGAAGCTTTCTTT.

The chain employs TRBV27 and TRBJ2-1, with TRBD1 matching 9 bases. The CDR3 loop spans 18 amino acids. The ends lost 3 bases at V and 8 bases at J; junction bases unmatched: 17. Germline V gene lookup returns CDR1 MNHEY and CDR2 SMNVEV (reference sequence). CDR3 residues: CASSFRIAQGATRHEQFF. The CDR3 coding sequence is TGTGCCAGCAGTTTCCGCATCGCACAGGGGGCTACGAGACATGAGCAGTTCTTC.

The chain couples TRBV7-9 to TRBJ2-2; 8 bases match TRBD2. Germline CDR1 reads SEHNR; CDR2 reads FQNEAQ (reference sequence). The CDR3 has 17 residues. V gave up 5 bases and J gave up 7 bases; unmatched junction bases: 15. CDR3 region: CASSPLNREGPGGELFF. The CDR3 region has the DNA TGTGCCAGCAGCCCGTTAAATCGGGAGGGCCCTGGCGGGGAGCTGTTTTTT. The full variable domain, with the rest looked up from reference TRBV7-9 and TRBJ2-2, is DTGVSQNPRHKITKRGQNVTFRCDPISEHNRLYWYRQTLGQGPEFLTYFQNEAQLEKSRLLSDRFSAERPKGSFSTLEIQRTEQGDSAMYLCASSPLNREGPGGELFFGEGSRLTVL.

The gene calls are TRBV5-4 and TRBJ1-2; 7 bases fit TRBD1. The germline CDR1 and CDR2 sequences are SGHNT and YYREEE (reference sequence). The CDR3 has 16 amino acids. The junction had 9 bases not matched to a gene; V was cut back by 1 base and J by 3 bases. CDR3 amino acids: CASSLPRGRKDYGYTF. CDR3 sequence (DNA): TGTGCCAGCAGCTTGCCCAGGGGGAGAAAGGACTATGGCTACACCTTC.

In DNA form, the CDR3 reads TGTGCCAGCTCACCACAAACAGTTGAAGCTTTCTTT. This sequence encodes CASSPQTVEAFF. The chain combines TRBV18 with TRBJ1-1; D not certain. Germline V gene data show CDR1 as KGHSH and CDR2 as LQKENI. The CDR3 extends over 12 amino acids. Between the trimmed V and J ends, which lost 1 base and 7 bases, there was a span of 7 bases.

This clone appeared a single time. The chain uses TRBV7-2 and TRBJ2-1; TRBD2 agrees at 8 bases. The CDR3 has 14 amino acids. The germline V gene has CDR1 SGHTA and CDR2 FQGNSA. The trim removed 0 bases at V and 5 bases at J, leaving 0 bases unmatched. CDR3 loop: CASSLASGNNEQFF. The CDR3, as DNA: TGTGCCAGCAGCTTAGCTAGCGGGAACAATGAGCAGTTCTTC.

The CDR3, as DNA: TGTGCCAGTAGTATCGGCCCAGCGGGATCCTACGAGCAGTACTTC. Its translation: CASSIGPAGSYEQYF. The rearrangement links TRBV19 to TRBJ2-7, with 7 bases lining up with TRBD2. V gave up 3 bases and J gave up 1 base; unmatched junction bases: 6. This CDR3 comprises 15 residues. In germline, CDR1 is LNHDA, CDR2 SQIVND (reference sequence). The variable domain in full, completed from reference TRBV19 and TRBJ2-7, reads DGGITQSPKYLFRKEGQNVTLSCEQNLNHDAMYWYRQDPGQGLRLIYYSQIVNDFQKGDIAEGYSVSREKKESFPLTVTSAQKNPTAFYLCASSIGPAGSYEQYFGPGTRLTVT.